A selection of T cell receptor beta chains follows, all from one sample in a study of shared clonotypes between healthy human individuals. Here immunoSEQ multiplex PCR was the method, and the copy in TCRdb shows in-frame clones only, minus some. The sample yields hundreds of thousands of clones, about 96% seen once. Sequenced: naive CD4+ T cells sorted from blood. The origin of the receptors is a woman in her 30s in good health. Each CDR3 is given with its conserved first and last residue. D genes are given only for firm matches. Only some rows state a clone size, as once, few, many or a class for expanded clones.

D gene	clone size	J gene	V gene	CDR3 protein	CDR3 DNA
TRBD1	-	TRBJ2-2	TRBV2	CASRGGQGDSGELFF	TGTGCCAGCCGGGGTGGACAGGGTGATTCCGGGGAGCTGTTTTTT
-	-	TRBJ2-1	TRBV20-1	CSADPGNEQFF	TGCAGTGCAGATCCGGGGAATGAGCAGTTCTTC
-	-	TRBJ1-6	TRBV28	CASSPAGQWDSPLHF	TGTGCCAGCAGTCCTGCGGGACAATGGGATTCACCCCTCCACTTT
TRBD1	-	TRBJ1-2	TRBV5-1	CASSLERQGAGGYTF	TGCGCCAGCAGCTTGGAGAGACAGGGGGCGGGCGGCTACACCTTC
TRBD1	once	TRBJ2-7	TRBV28	CASSSNQGAYEQYF	TGTGCCAGCAGTTCCAATCAGGGGGCCTACGAGCAGTACTTC
-	-	TRBJ1-3	TRBV4-2	CASSLENRDYGNTIYF	TGTGCCAGCAGCCTAGAAAATCGGGACTATGGAAACACCATATATTTT
TRBD2	-	TRBJ2-2	TRBV14	CASSQETLQRESWTGELFF	TGTGCCAGCAGCCAAGAGACCCTCCAGCGGGAGAGTTGGACCGGGGAGCTGTTTTTT
-	-	TRBJ2-7	TRBV6-5	CASSRTDYEQYF	TGTGCCAGCAGTCGGACAGACTACGAGCAGTACTTC
-	-	TRBJ1-1	TRBV27	CASSLFGDTEAFF	TGTGCCAGCAGTTTATTCGGAGACACTGAAGCTTTCTTT
TRBD1	-	TRBJ2-1	TRBV29-1	CSVEGQGGEQFF	TGCAGCGTAGAAGGACAGGGCGGTGAGCAGTTCTTC